This T cell receptor beta chain originates from a study of T-cell memory formation after mild COVID-19. TCRdb itself ran the 5' RACE reads through MiXCR, one entry per CDR3 protein. The sample lists approximately 300,000 distinct CDR3 sequences, approximately 15% occurring once. This clonotype was recorded a few times. The clonotype comes from a man between 18 and 29 years old who had mild COVID-19 (a few samples of this study predate the infection). Cell type and time point are not known. What was sequenced was PBMCs or a T cell subset sorted from them (not recorded which).

The CDR3 loop is CASTGPTRVGPYEQYV. CDR3 nucleotide sequence: TGTGCCAGCACCGGCCCCACTAGGGTGGGACCCTACGAGCAGTACGTC. The V and J genes are TRBV11-2 and TRBJ2-7; possibly TRBD1 or TRBD2 for D (5 bases each). CDR1 is SGHAT and CDR2 is FQNNGV in the germline V gene. V was pared by 7 bases and J by 2 bases, with 21 bases between. This CDR3 contains 16 residues.